The following is a T cell receptor beta chain sequence with its context. Its target is unknown. This record comes from a study of T cells expressing NK-cell markers. CDR3 size: 15 residues. CDR1 is LNHDA, CDR2 SQIVND, per germline (reference sequence). Study results and limitations: The HCMV specificity of the expanded NKG2C+ T cell clones stayed unresolved. Of CD8+ T cells, roughly 1.0-8% belonged to dominant NKG2C+ clonotypes in six donors.

The authors made TCR beta cDNA libraries by 5'RACE template switching. This switching added a universal primer site and UMIs. TCRdb reanalyzed the 5' RACE reads, giving one entry per CDR3 protein sequence and no DNA. This sample contains about 180,000 distinct CDR3 sequences. The clonotype originates from a man between 18 and 69 years old in good health. Sequencing used blood T cells: a sorted CD56 or NKG2C T cell subset, CD4+ or CD8+ T cells, or bulk PBMC T cells (not recorded which). V and J are TRBV19 and TRBJ2-7; checking the TCRdb D call of TRBD2 is not possible without DNA. The CDR3 sequence is CASSTSGDYPYEQYF.